This passage covers 32 T cell receptor beta chains from one sample sequenced in a study of blood T cell repertoires in COVID-19. Profiling relied on immunoSEQ multiplex PCR, and the TCRdb table lists in-frame clones only, not all of them. Among some 73,000 clones listed, about 82% were seen once. Material for sequencing was peripheral blood. All receptors derive from a man aged 50-59 years with COVID-19, enrolled during active disease.

This chain links TRBV28 with TRBJ1-4; TRBD1 might be the D (6 bases). Trimming removed 6 bases from V and 10 bases from J, with 15 bases in between. Looked up from germline, CDR1 is MDHEN and CDR2 is SYDVKM. This CDR3 is built from 13 residues. CDR3: CASRPPQDRKLFF. In DNA, the CDR3 is TGTGCCAGCAGGCCCCCCCAGGACAGAAAACTGTTTTTT.

The chain links TRBV5-4 to TRBJ1-2; D not certain. CDR1 is SGHNT, CDR2 YYREEE, per germline (reference sequence). This CDR3 region has 14 residues. Trimming took 1 base from V and 0 from J, leaving 7 bases between them. The CDR3 here is CASSLNGANYGYTF. CDR3 DNA: TGTGCCAGCAGCTTGAACGGAGCTAACTATGGCTACACCTTC.

This chain joins TRBV4-1 and TRBJ2-2, with 8 nucleotides matching TRBD2. Trimming took 4 bases from V and 0 from J; bases not matched to a gene: 10. Germline V gives CDR1 MGHRA, CDR2 YSYEKL. The CDR3 length is 18 residues. Here the CDR3 reads CASSLKDSTSANTGELFF. In DNA, the CDR3 is TGCGCCAGCAGCCTAAAGGATTCGACTAGCGCGAACACCGGGGAGCTGTTTTTT.

This CDR3 reads CASRPGIHNFQDTQYF. For the CDR3, the DNA is TGCGCCAGCAGACCCGGGATCCACAACTTTCAAGATACGCAGTATTTT. This chain uses TRBV5-1 with TRBJ2-3; D perhaps matches TRBD2 (5 bases). Germline values: CDR1 SGHRS, CDR2 YFSETQ. The CDR3 is 16 amino acids. Trimming pared 5 bases from V and 5 bases from J, leaving 21 bases between.

This sequence joins TRBV7-9 and TRBJ2-1; 13 bases align to TRBD2. V was clipped by 5 bases and J by 4 bases; unmatched bases: 2. The CDR3 contains 15 residues. The germline CDR1 and CDR2 sequences are SEHNR and FQNEAQ (reference sequence). The CDR3 sequence: CASSVGLAGYNEQFF. CDR3 nucleotides: TGTGCCAGCAGCGTGGGACTAGCGGGATACAATGAGCAGTTCTTC.

The J gene is TRBJ1-1, the V gene TRBV4-2; tentative D call: TRBD1 (5 bases). V gave up 4 bases and J gave up 1 base, with 10 bases separating them. CDR1 is LGHNA, CDR2 YNFKEQ, per germline. The length of the CDR3 is 14 residues. The CDR3 is CASSLSQGNTEAFF. In DNA, the CDR3 is TGTGCCAGCAGCCTCAGCCAGGGGAACACTGAAGCTTTCTTT.

The rearrangement uses TRBV2 and TRBJ2-7; a possible D gene is TRBD2 (6 bases). V dropped 6 bases and J dropped 4 bases, with 10 bases sitting between them. The length of the CDR3 is 12 residues. Germline-derived CDR1 and CDR2 are SNHLY and FYNNEI. CDR3 in DNA: TGTGCCAGCAGGGAGGGATTTTACGAGCAGTACTTC. This sequence encodes CASREGFYEQYF.

V and J are TRBV7-9 and TRBJ1-1; D possibly corresponds to TRBD1 (6 bases). CDR3 length: 13 amino acids. Trimming took 3 bases from V and 2 from J, leaving 7 bases between them. Germline loops: CDR1 SEHNR, CDR2 FQNEAQ (reference sequence). CDR3 amino acids: CASSFGGNTEAFF. The DNA of the CDR3 is TGTGCCAGCAGCTTTGGGGGCAACACTGAAGCTTTCTTT.

This clone was picked up one time. The CDR3 is CASSQHGETQYF. The CDR3 DNA follows: TGTGCCAGCAGCCAACACGGAGAGACCCAGTACTTC. The V gene is TRBV3-1 (or the pseudogene TRBV3-2), the J gene TRBJ2-5, with unresolved D. CDR1 is LGHDT and CDR2 is YNNKEL in the germline V gene (reference sequence). CDR3 length: 12 amino acids. With 2 bases removed from V and 4 bases from J, the gap between germline ends came to 5 bases.

The J gene is TRBJ1-5, the V gene TRBV5-1; no clear D gene. From germline, CDR1 is SGHRS and CDR2 YFSETQ. There are 13 residues in the CDR3. The V end lost 0 bases, the J end lost 8 bases, and 9 bases lay between the germline ends. The CDR3: CASSLAPREPQHF. The CDR3 bases are TGCGCCAGCAGCTTGGCCCCTCGAGAGCCCCAGCATTTT.

V usage is TRBV14 and J usage is TRBJ2-1, with TRBD2 as a possible D gene (6 bases). Germline CDR1 SGHDN, CDR2 FVKESK. Trimming took off 1 base at V and 8 bases at J, with 15 bases between the two ends. This CDR3 is built from 15 residues. CDR3 bases: TGTGCCAGCAGCCAAGTGCTAGCGCCCTGGGATGAGCAGTTCTTC. It yields the protein CASSQVLAPWDEQFF. Combining the CDR3 with reference TRBV14 and TRBJ2-1 gives the whole variable domain EAGVTQFPSHSVIEKGQTVTLRCDPISGHDNLYWYRRVMGKEIKFLLHFVKESKQDESGMPNNRFLAERTGGTYSTLKVQPAELEDSGVYFCASSQVLAPWDEQFFGPGTRLTVL.

This chain joins TRBV7-3 and TRBJ1-2; D perhaps matches TRBD1 (6 bases). This CDR3 comprises 14 residues. The germline CDR1 and CDR2 sequences are SGHTA and FQGTGA. Trimming took off 0 bases at V and 8 bases at J, with 13 bases between the two ends. DNA of the CDR3: TGTGCCAGCAGCTTAACGAAACAGGGAAGCGGCTACACCTTC. Its protein product is CASSLTKQGSGYTF.

The V gene is TRBV28, the J gene TRBJ1-1, with no clear D. Germline V gene data show CDR1 as MDHEN and CDR2 as SYDVKM. The CDR3 length is 13 residues. V shed 3 bases and J shed 5 bases, with 10 bases lying between them. The CDR3 protein is CASSLAGRTEAFF. CDR3 bases: TGTGCCAGCAGTTTGGCGGGTCGTACTGAAGCTTTCTTT.

This clone was detected only once. The V call is TRBV5-1, the J call TRBJ2-7; TRBD2 matches at 9 bases. Germline V lookup: CDR1 SGHRS, CDR2 YFSETQ. The CDR3 has 16 amino acids. V lost 2 bases and J lost 3; bases outside the gene matches: 9. CDR3 nucleotides: TGCGCCAGCAGCTTAAAGGGGATAGCGGGAGACTACGAGCAGTACTTC. Protein: CASSLKGIAGDYEQYF.

The CDR3: CASSTVMGGNEQFF. The CDR3 DNA is TGTGCCAGCTCCACAGTCATGGGAGGCAATGAGCAGTTCTTC. The rearrangement links TRBV5-4 to TRBJ2-1, with a tentative D call TRBD2 (6 bases). The germline V and J ends were trimmed by 7 bases and 6 bases, with 17 bases remaining between them. The V gene's germline CDR1 is SGHNT and CDR2 YYREEE (reference sequence). The CDR3 covers 14 residues. The full variable domain, its missing parts supplied by reference TRBV5-4 and TRBJ2-1, is ETGVTQSPTHLIKTRGQQVTLRCSSQSGHNTVSWYQQALGQGPQFIFQYYREEENGRGNFPPRFSGLQFPNYSSELNVNALELDDSALYLCASSTVMGGNEQFFGPGTRLTVL.

With respect to this clone: This same CDR3 is encoded by further DNA sequences in the sample. The chain links TRBV21-1 to TRBJ1-5; the table names TRBD1, a call not compared with the DNA. TRBV21-1 is assigned pseudogene status. The CDR3 consists of 17 residues. The DNA for the CDR3 is TGTGCCAGCAGCAAGGAGGGCAGGGGGCTTGGCAATCAGCCCCAGCATTTT. Translation: CASSKEGRGLGNQPQHF.

The chain has TRBV6-6 and TRBJ1-5, with TRBD1 matching over 8 bases. CDR3 length: 17 residues. Trimming removed 7 bases from V and 1 base from J; junction bases left unmatched: 12. The germline CDR1 and CDR2 sequences are MNHNY and SVGAGI (reference sequence). CDR3 bases: TGTGCCAGCACTCGGACAGGGATGGGGCAAAGCAATCAGCCCCAGCATTTT. Residues: CASTRTGMGQSNQPQHF.

This chain joins TRBV13 and TRBJ2-3; TRBD2 matches 9 bases. Germline-derived CDR1 and CDR2 are PRHDT and FYEKMQ (reference sequence). V shed 5 bases, J shed 9 bases, and the junction held 12 bases outside the gene matches. The CDR3 runs 15 residues. The CDR3 reads CASSPTSGPEPTQYF. The CDR3 DNA is TGTGCCAGCAGCCCGACTAGCGGCCCCGAACCAACGCAGTATTTT.

The gene calls are TRBV20-1 and TRBJ1-3; D uncertain. CDR3 length: 11 amino acids. In germline, CDR1 is DFQATT, CDR2 SNEGSKA (reference sequence). V dropped 5 bases and J dropped 9 bases, with 11 bases sitting between them. The CDR3 sequence is CSAVLRGTIYF. The CDR3 coding sequence is TGCAGTGCTGTCCTTAGAGGCACCATATATTTT.

CDR3: CASREAGTGATYEAFF. In DNA form, the CDR3 reads TGTGCCAGTAGGGAGGCGGGGACAGGGGCGACATATGAAGCTTTCTTT. J is TRBJ1-1 and V is TRBV19, with TRBD1 matching over 10 bases. Germline V gene data show CDR1 as LNHDA and CDR2 as SQIVND (reference sequence). After removal of 6 bases from V and 7 bases from J, the junction contained 14 bases not matched to a gene. This CDR3 has 16 residues.

V usage is TRBV5-1 and J usage is TRBJ2-7; TRBD1 matches 9 bases. Germline V gives CDR1 SGHRS, CDR2 YFSETQ. This CDR3 spans 14 amino acids. Unmatched junction bases numbered 6, after V lost 2 bases and J lost 6 bases. The CDR3 spells CASSLGRTGVEQYF. CDR3 bases: TGCGCCAGCAGCTTAGGGAGGACAGGGGTCGAGCAGTACTTC.

The chain has TRBV6-4 and TRBJ2-6, with D unresolved. Germline assignment: CDR1 MRHNA and CDR2 SNTAGT. The CDR3 has 15 amino acids. V lost 0 bases and J 0 bases, leaving 3 bases between the germline ends. The DNA of the CDR3 is TGTGCCAGCAGTGACTCACTCTCTGGGGCCAACGTCCTGACTTTC. This gives the protein CASSDSLSGANVLTF.

The V gene is TRBV19, the J gene TRBJ2-1, with D perhaps matching TRBD2 (5 bases). The CDR3 runs 13 residues. V lost 9 bases, J lost 0 bases, and 9 bases lay in between. CDR1 and CDR2 (germline): LNHDA, SQIVND (reference sequence). The CDR3 DNA sequence: TGTGCCAGCACTAGTGCCTCCTACAATGAGCAGTTCTTC. Translation: CASTSASYNEQFF.

The J gene is TRBJ2-3, the V gene TRBV19; D not resolved. The length of the CDR3 is 14 residues. Between the trimmed V and J ends, which lost 1 base and 4 bases, there was a span of 9 bases. Germline CDR1 LNHDA, CDR2 SQIVND (reference sequence). For the CDR3, the DNA is TGTGCCAGTAGTATAGCAGGCCTTCCAGATACGCAGTATTTT. Translated, it gives CASSIAGLPDTQYF.

CDR3 in DNA: TGTGCCAGCAGTTACTCGGAGGGAAGCGTCTATGGCTACACCTTC. Its protein is CASSYSEGSVYGYTF. This rearrangement joins TRBV6-5 to TRBJ1-2, with no clear D. Germline V lookup: CDR1 MNHEY, CDR2 SVGAGI. The CDR3 length is 15 residues. V was cut by 0 bases and J by 4 bases, with 12 bases left in between.

This clone was recorded once. V and J are TRBV5-1 and TRBJ2-1, with a tentative D call TRBD2 (6 bases). The CDR3 is made up of 15 amino acids. CDR1 is SGHRS, CDR2 YFSETQ, per germline. Trimming removed 0 bases at V and 8 bases at J, with 15 bases between. DNA of the CDR3: TGCGCCAGCAGCTTGGTTGGGGCTAGCGACTATGAGCAGTTCTTC. Amino acids: CASSLVGASDYEQFF.

The table lists this clone with a few counts. The chain links TRBV6-1 to TRBJ1-6; 7 positions match TRBD1. CDR1 is MNHNS, CDR2 SASEGT, per germline. The CDR3 runs 13 residues. V shed 6 bases and J 6 bases; nucleotides not matched to a gene: 2. The CDR3, as DNA: TGTGCCAGCAGGACAGGGTTTAATTCACCCCTCCACTTT. Translated, it gives CASRTGFNSPLHF.

V is TRBV7-2 and J is TRBJ2-4; 8 positions agree with TRBD1. Unmatched junction bases numbered 10, after V lost 4 bases and J lost 8 bases. The germline V gene encodes CDR1 SGHTA and CDR2 FQGNSA. The CDR3 is made up of 15 amino acids. The CDR3 DNA sequence: TGTGCCAGCAGCTCAGACAGGGGTGGTGGAGACATTCAGTACTTC. It yields the protein CASSSDRGGGDIQYF.

The rearrangement joins TRBV3-1 (or the pseudogene TRBV3-2) to TRBJ1-1, with a possible D match to TRBD1 (5 bases). Germline CDR1 LGHDT, CDR2 YNNKEL (reference sequence). The V and J ends lost 1 base and 10 bases respectively, with 10 bases between them. CDR3 length equals 12 residues. The CDR3 region is CASSQGVRGAFF. The CDR3 DNA is TGTGCCAGCAGCCAAGGGGTTAGGGGAGCTTTCTTT.

The CDR3 reads CAWSDRRRSRIGYTF. For the CDR3, the DNA is TGTGCCTGGAGTGACCGCAGGAGGAGCCGGATTGGCTACACCTTC. The chain has TRBV30 and TRBJ1-2, with D uncertain. The CDR3 loop spans 15 amino acids. Per germline, CDR1 GTSNPN and CDR2 SVGIG (reference sequence). Trimming shortened V by 1 base and J by 7 bases, and 19 bases separated the two germline ends.

This clone was recorded a few times. V usage is TRBV6-5 and J usage is TRBJ1-2; 9 positions agree with TRBD1. The germline gives CDR1 MNHEY, CDR2 SVGAGI. The length of the CDR3 is 14 residues. J was trimmed by 2 bases and V by 8 bases; bases with no gene match: 6. This chain's CDR3 is CASFPGQGNYGYTF. The CDR3 bases are TGTGCCAGCTTTCCCGGACAGGGGAACTATGGCTACACCTTC.

The chain recombines TRBV6-5 with TRBJ1-4; 7 positions agree with TRBD1. Trimming cost V 2 bases and J 4 bases; bases outside gene matches: 7. This CDR3 spans 16 amino acids. Germline loops: CDR1 MNHEY, CDR2 SVGAGI. The CDR3 region has the DNA TGTGCCAGCAGTTACATTAGGGGGCTGGGTAATGAAAAACTGTTTTTT. Translated: CASSYIRGLGNEKLFF.